This is a list of T cell receptor beta chains from one sample in a study of memory B cells and T cells in multiple sclerosis. Sequenced by immunoSEQ multiplex PCR; TCRdb stores in-frame clones only, minus some. The sample carries roughly 14,000 clones, 60% to 80% recorded once. Sequencing used memory (CD45RO+) CD4+ T cells from blood. All receptors come from a human donor with multiple sclerosis. The CDR3 runs from the conserved cysteine through the conserved F or W. Fields, in order: J gene, V gene, D gene, clone size, CDR3 protein, CDR3 DNA. A D gene is named only where the DNA matches it firmly. Some rows mark clone size as missing; the rest say once, few, many or name a class of expanded clone.

TRBJ1-1	TRBV28	TRBD1	.	CASIAGTVNTEAFF	TGTGCCAGCATCGCCGGGACAGTGAACACTGAAGCTTTCTTT
TRBJ1-4	TRBV5-1	.	.	CASSLDTGLNEKLFF	TGCGCCAGCAGCCTAGACACAGGGTTAAATGAAAAACTGTTTTTT
TRBJ1-1	TRBV5-1	.	.	CASRAWGRGTEAFF	TGCGCCAGCAGGGCCTGGGGTCGGGGCACTGAAGCTTTCTTT
TRBJ2-7	TRBV5-6	TRBD1	few	CASIGQGVIYEQYF	TGTGCCAGCATCGGTCAGGGGGTTATCTACGAGCAGTACTTC
TRBJ2-7	TRBV4-1	TRBD1	.	CASSQSRDRGLFSYEQYF	TGCGCCAGCAGCCAATCCCGGGACAGGGGGCTTTTCTCCTACGAGCAGTACTTC
TRBJ1-6	TRBV6-1	.	.	CASSGLRGGSYNSPLHF	TGTGCCAGCAGTGGACTAAGAGGTGGCTCCTATAATTCACCCCTCCACTTT
TRBJ1-5	TRBV5-1	.	.	CASSLALAPNQPQHF	TGCGCCAGCAGCTTGGCCTTGGCACCTAATCAGCCCCAGCATTTT
TRBJ1-1	TRBV13	.	.	CASSLRQLSMNTEAFF	TGTGCCAGCAGCTTAAGACAGTTGAGCATGAACACTGAAGCTTTCTTT
TRBJ2-1	TRBV7-2	TRBD2	.	CASSPPSGSRNEQFF	TGTGCCAGCAGCCCGCCTAGCGGGAGTAGGAATGAGCAGTTCTTC
TRBJ2-7	TRBV4-1	TRBD1	.	CASSQVGPGQGLYEQYF	TGCGCCAGCAGCCAAGTGGGTCCGGGACAGGGACTCTACGAGCAGTACTTC
TRBJ2-1	TRBV5-1	TRBD2	.	CASSLGRLAGVERGNEQFF	TGCGCCAGCAGCTTGGGTAGACTAGCGGGAGTAGAAAGGGGCAATGAGCAGTTCTTC
TRBJ2-5	TRBV7-2	TRBD1	.	CASSKGTGVETQYF	TGTGCCAGCAGCAAAGGGACAGGGGTAGAGACCCAGTACTTC
TRBJ1-2	TRBV6-6	TRBD1	.	CASSYSPTGGHGYTF	TGTGCCAGCAGTTACTCGCCAACAGGGGGCCATGGCTACACCTTC
TRBJ2-7	TRBV18	TRBD1	.	CASSRGTGENEQYF	TGTGCCAGCTCAAGGGGGACAGGGGAGAACGAGCAGTACTTC
TRBJ2-3	TRBV15	.	.	CATSREAVDTQYF	TGTGCCACCAGCAGAGAGGCCGTCGATACGCAGTATTTT
TRBJ2-7	TRBV5-1	TRBD2	many	CASSWGLAGGSYEQYF	TGCGCCAGCAGCTGGGGACTAGCGGGGGGCTCCTACGAGCAGTACTTC
TRBJ1-3	TRBV19	.	.	CASSLSGNTIYF	TGTGCCAGTAGTCTTTCTGGAAACACCATATATTTT
TRBJ1-5	TRBV2	TRBD1	.	CASRGGQMYQPQHF	TGTGCCAGCAGGGGGGGACAGATGTATCAGCCCCAGCATTTT
TRBJ2-7	TRBV7-2	.	.	CASSSSTGEQYF	TGTGCCAGCAGCTCATCTACTGGCGAGCAGTACTTC
TRBJ2-7	TRBV5-1	.	.	CASSRDSGAQGYEQYF	TGCGCCAGCAGCAGAGATTCAGGGGCTCAAGGCTACGAGCAGTACTTC
TRBJ2-5	TRBV19	TRBD2	once	CASSMGEGLAGQETQYF	TGTGCCAGTAGTATGGGTGAAGGACTAGCGGGACAAGAGACCCAGTACTTC
TRBJ1-1	TRBV5-6	.	.	CASSLVGRNREAFF	TGTGCCAGCAGCTTGGTTGGCAGGAACCGTGAAGCTTTCTTT
TRBJ2-5	TRBV28	.	.	CASSFWGGRQETQYF	TGTGCCAGCAGTTTCTGGGGAGGTAGGCAAGAGACCCAGTACTTC
TRBJ1-1	TRBV10-2	.	.	CASGRTGGRDTEAFF	TGCGCCAGCGGAAGGACGGGGGGCAGAGACACTGAAGCTTTCTTT
TRBJ1-2	TRBV29-1	.	.	CSVERGARYDGYTF	TGCAGCGTTGAAAGGGGCGCGAGATATGATGGCTACACCTTC
TRBJ1-1	TRBV7-6	TRBD1	.	CASSMTGTVNTEAFF	TGTGCCAGCAGCATGACCGGGACAGTGAACACTGAAGCTTTCTTT
TRBJ1-1	TRBV10-1	.	.	CASSGGNTEAFF	TGCGCCAGCAGTGGAGGGAACACTGAAGCTTTCTTT
TRBJ1-3	TRBV4-1	.	.	CASSLSGDSGNTIYF	TGCGCCAGCAGTTTATCAGGGGATTCTGGAAACACCATATATTTT
TRBJ2-7	TRBV4-1	.	few	CASSHPVRAGYEQYF	TGCGCCAGCAGCCACCCGGTCAGGGCCGGCTACGAGCAGTACTTC
TRBJ1-2	TRBV7-8	TRBD1	.	CASKGALDPYGYTF	TGTGCCAGCAAGGGGGCCTTAGACCCCTATGGCTACACCTTC
TRBJ2-7	TRBV6-1	TRBD2	.	CASSESGGRVEQYF	TGTGCCAGCAGTGAATCGGGGGGTAGGGTCGAGCAGTACTTC
TRBJ2-5	TRBV5-1	TRBD1	.	CASSLTTGGGFETQYF	TGCGCCAGCAGCCTTACTACAGGGGGCGGGTTTGAGACCCAGTACTTC
TRBJ1-3	TRBV2	.	.	CASRSPGVGNTIYF	TGTGCCAGCAGATCCCCGGGGGTTGGAAACACCATATATTTT
TRBJ1-1	TRBV29-1	.	.	CSVGVGGNTEAFF	TGCAGCGTTGGTGTGGGGGGTAACACTGAAGCTTTCTTT
TRBJ1-6	TRBV6-1	.	.	CASQDTNNSPLHF	TGTGCCAGCCAGGACACGAATAATTCACCCCTCCACTTT
TRBJ2-2	TRBV6-4	.	.	CASSPEGTGELFF	TGTGCCAGCAGTCCGGAGGGGACCGGGGAGCTGTTTTTT
TRBJ2-5	TRBV7-8	.	.	CASSLRGGGNQETQYF	TGTGCCAGCAGCTTGCGAGGTGGGGGGAACCAAGAGACCCAGTACTTC
TRBJ1-5	TRBV19	.	.	CASSIGRGDQPQHF	TGTGCCAGTAGTATAGGACGGGGGGATCAGCCCCAGCATTTT
TRBJ2-1	TRBV29-1	TRBD1	.	CSVDPAGTGYMLF	TGCAGCGTTGATCCAGCCGGGACAGGGTATATGCTCTTC
TRBJ2-7	TRBV9	TRBD2	.	CASSGGLAESYEQYF	TGTGCCAGCAGCGGGGGACTAGCGGAATCCTACGAGCAGTACTTC
TRBJ1-4	TRBV6-5	.	.	CASDPDRQEKLFF	TGTGCCAGCGATCCCGACAGGCAGGAAAAACTGTTTTTT
TRBJ1-5	TRBV9	.	few	CASSERSGSPQHF	TGTGCCAGCAGCGAAAGATCGGGATCGCCCCAGCATTTT
TRBJ2-7	TRBV7-2	.	.	CASSATGGAGYEQYF	TGTGCCAGCAGCGCAACTGGGGGGGCGGGGTACGAGCAGTACTTC
TRBJ2-3	TRBV7-9	TRBD1	.	CASTRDRGTDTQYF	TGTGCCAGTACCCGGGACAGGGGCACAGATACGCAGTATTTT
TRBJ2-3	TRBV7-2	TRBD2	few	CASSPGGLQYTQYF	TGTGCCAGCAGCCCGGGGGGACTCCAATATACGCAGTATTTT
TRBJ2-7	TRBV5-1	TRBD1	.	CASRRQGQGYEQYF	TGCGCCAGCAGGCGCCAGGGACAGGGGTACGAGCAGTACTTC
TRBJ1-3	TRBV14	.	.	CASSRMGAGNTIYF	TGTGCCAGTAGTCGGATGGGCGCTGGAAACACCATATATTTT
TRBJ2-2	TRBV5-1	TRBD1	.	CASSLRTGGTGELFF	TGCGCCAGCAGCTTGAGGACAGGGGGCACCGGGGAGCTGTTTTTT